The next 11 T cell receptor beta chains were all read from a single sample in a study of T cells in Graves' hyperthyroidism and ophthalmopathy. Amplification of TCR beta CDR3 regions used RNA as the template. The HTBI set primed first-round TCR CDR3 RT-PCR. TCRdb called the multiplex PCR reads again in MiXCR, with one record for every CDR3 protein. Of some 620,000 distinct CDR3 sequences listed, about a sixth were seen once; the top ten hold 3.8%. Sequenced sample: blood. These receptors were obtained from a woman in her thirties with Graves' hyperthyroidism.

This clonotype was seen ten or more times. The chain links TRBV20-1 to TRBJ2-3; 9 positions agree with TRBD1. CDR1 DFQATT and CDR2 SNEGSKA come from the germline V gene (reference sequence). This CDR3 has 15 residues. V trimming: 5 bases; J trimming: 3 bases; junction bases outside the gene matches: 9. CDR3 region: CSAPRDRASTDTQYF. CDR3 nucleotides: TGCAGTGCTCCCCGGGACAGGGCCTCGACAGATACGCAGTATTTT.

This clonotype occurred a few times. The V gene is TRBV18, the J gene TRBJ2-2; tentatively, D is TRBD1 or TRBD2 (5 bases each). Germline lookup yields CDR1 KGHSH and CDR2 LQKENI. This CDR3 comprises 15 residues. V was cut by 6 bases and J by 3 bases, with 14 bases left in between. This CDR3 reads CASSTGTAYTGELFF. In DNA, the CDR3 is TGTGCCAGCTCGACCGGGACCGCTTACACCGGGGAGCTGTTTTTT.

This clonotype was detected ten times or more. The V gene is TRBV30, the J gene TRBJ2-1; D is uncertain. Trimming took off 1 base at V and 6 bases at J, with 13 bases between the two ends. Germline V gene sequence: CDR1 GTSNPN, CDR2 SVGIG (reference sequence). The CDR3 contains 14 residues. The CDR3 sequence: CAWSEGVFGNEQFF. The CDR3, as DNA: TGTGCCTGGAGTGAGGGCGTGTTCGGCAATGAGCAGTTCTTC.

The chain employs TRBV4-3 and TRBJ1-2, with 8 positions matching TRBD1. The CDR3 extends over 16 amino acids. J was trimmed by 3 bases and V by 0 bases; bases with no gene match: 6. Germline CDR1 reads LGHNA; CDR2 reads YSLEER. The CDR3: CASSQERSGGYYGYTF. DNA for the CDR3: TGCGCCAGCAGCCAAGAAAGGTCAGGGGGCTACTATGGCTACACCTTC.

This clonotype came up many times. V and J are TRBV12-3 or TRBV12-4 and TRBJ2-7, with TRBD1 as a possible D gene (5 bases). CDR3 length: 14 residues. V was shortened by 6 bases and J by 0 bases, with 12 bases between the two germline ends. Here the CDR3 reads CASSSDSSSYEQYF. The CDR3 region has the DNA TGTGCCAGCAGCTCAGACAGCAGCTCCTACGAGCAGTACTTC.

This clonotype was recorded at least ten times. This chain uses TRBV5-1 with TRBJ2-7; D is possibly TRBD1 (6 bases). Germline lookup yields CDR1 SGHRS and CDR2 YFSETQ. V was shortened by 3 bases and J by 1 base, with 26 bases between the two germline ends. CDR3 size: 19 residues. CDR3 in amino acids: CASSSSTPDSRRLSYEQYF. The CDR3 nucleotides are TGCGCCAGCAGCTCGTCCACCCCGGACAGTCGTCGGCTTTCCTACGAGCAGTACTTC.

This clonotype was recorded a few times. This rearrangement joins TRBV12-3 or TRBV12-4 to TRBJ1-2; TRBD1 is a possible D gene (6 bases). The length of the CDR3 is 13 residues. V was clipped by 5 bases and J by 3 bases, with 10 bases between them. The CDR3 sequence is CASSRTAYYGYTF. CDR3 sequence (DNA): TGTGCCAGCAGTCGGACAGCTTACTATGGCTACACCTTC.

This clonotype has a count of ten or more. The V call is TRBV6-1, the J call TRBJ2-7; no definite D call. Germline assignment: CDR1 MNHNS and CDR2 SASEGT. This CDR3 region has 15 residues. V lost 3 bases and J lost 3, with 15 bases in between. As DNA, the CDR3 is TGTGCCAGCAGTGAGGTTGAAGGGTTCGTCTACGAGCAGTACTTC. Protein product: CASSEVEGFVYEQYF.

This clonotype turned up a few times. The chain combines TRBV12-5 with TRBJ1-5; 7 bases align to TRBD1. The J segment lost 7 bases and the V segment lost 6 bases, leaving 6 bases of the junction unmatched. The germline V gene encodes CDR1 LGHNT and CDR2 FRNRAP. This CDR3 is built from 13 residues. CDR3 amino acids: CASGLSGGQPQHF. In nucleotides, the CDR3 is TGTGCTAGTGGCCTTTCAGGGGGACAGCCCCAGCATTTT.

The V and J genes are TRBV19 and TRBJ1-3, with D hard to call. Looked up from germline, CDR1 is LNHDA and CDR2 is SQIVND (reference sequence). The ends were cut back, 5 bases at V and 8 bases at J, with 16 bases in the middle. The CDR3 has 14 residues. CDR3 sequence (DNA): TGTGCCAGTAGTCCTCGACATCAAGCCGACACCATATATTTT. Protein sequence: CASSPRHQADTIYF.

This chain links TRBV7-3 with TRBJ2-3, with no clear D. There are 13 residues in the CDR3. Trimming shortened V by 5 bases and J by 5 bases, and 11 bases separated the two germline ends. From germline, CDR1 is SGHTA and CDR2 FQGTGA. The CDR3 protein is CASSLGPLDTQYF. The CDR3 nucleotides are TGTGCCAGCAGCCTCGGACCCCTAGATACGCAGTATTTT.